The source of this T cell receptor beta chain is a study of T-cell memory formation after mild COVID-19. Study-wide results and limits: Nothing confirmed that second-wave clones peaking on day 37 were specific for SARS-CoV-2. The CD4+ clones that contracted clustered mainly within CM and EM, and the CD8+ clones concentrated in EMRA. Clones shrinking from day 15 to 85 showed even CD4/CD8 mixes; later expanders tilted CD4+.

Comments on this clonotype: The antigen remains undetermined.

Constant-segment primers were used for 5'RACE, and the resulting TCR alpha and TCR beta cDNA libraries carried sample barcodes and UMIs. TCRdb recomputed calls from the 5' RACE reads with MiXCR, one row per CDR3 protein. The table has under 70,000 distinct CDR3 sequences, 9% to 9.5% seen once; the top ten hold less than 1.5%. This receptor was identified in a man between 18 and 29 years old who had mild COVID-19 (a few samples of this study predate the infection). Cell type and time point are not known. The sequencing sample was made of PBMCs or a T cell subset sorted from them (not recorded which).

The CDR3 region has the DNA TGTGCCTGGACTCGGTCAGGCGGAACTGAAGCTTTCTTT. Encoded protein: CAWTRSGGTEAFF. The chain employs TRBV30 and TRBJ1-1; unclear D gene. Deletions cut 4 bases from V and 5 bases from J, with 14 bases between. From germline, CDR1 is GTSNPN and CDR2 SVGIG (reference sequence). This CDR3 has 13 residues.